This T cell receptor (beta chain) was recovered during a study of regulatory T cells in long-lasting Graves disease. In building TCR beta libraries, iRepertoire HTBI primers were used together with Arm-PCR of CDR3 regions. Under the authors' procedure: Overall, samples carried some 67 TRBV and more than 13 TRBJ segments. TCRdb used MiXCR to reprocess the multiplex PCR reads, holding one entry per CDR3 protein. The authors' filters were not applied to this entry. The data contain hundreds of thousands of distinct CDR3 sequences, approximately 16% of them seen just once; the ten biggest clones take up roughly 10%. Points from the study as a whole: Repertoires from persistent disease leaned toward TRBV28, TRBJ1-2 and TRBJ2-5.

This clonotype has a handful of counts. Its cognate antigen is unknown. The time point denotes: newly diagnosed GD, antithyroid drugs for less than 3 months. PBMC-extracted RNA yielded the TCR library. Trimming removed 4 bases at V and 4 bases at J, with 8 bases between. The CDR3 contains 13 residues. Per germline, CDR1 MNHEY and CDR2 SMNVEV (reference sequence). These same data were also listed under a study on T cells in Graves' hyperthyroidism and ophthalmopathy.

The sequence was obtained from a woman aged 30 to 39 with Graves disease. The chain joins TRBV27 to TRBJ1-3, with no clear D. The specimen comprised peripheral blood mononuclear cells (PBMCs), sampled at new diagnosis, from a patient treated with antithyroid drugs. The CDR3 sequence: CASSYLGGNTIYF. CDR3 coding DNA: TGTGCCAGCAGTTATCTTGGCGGAAACACCATATATTTT.